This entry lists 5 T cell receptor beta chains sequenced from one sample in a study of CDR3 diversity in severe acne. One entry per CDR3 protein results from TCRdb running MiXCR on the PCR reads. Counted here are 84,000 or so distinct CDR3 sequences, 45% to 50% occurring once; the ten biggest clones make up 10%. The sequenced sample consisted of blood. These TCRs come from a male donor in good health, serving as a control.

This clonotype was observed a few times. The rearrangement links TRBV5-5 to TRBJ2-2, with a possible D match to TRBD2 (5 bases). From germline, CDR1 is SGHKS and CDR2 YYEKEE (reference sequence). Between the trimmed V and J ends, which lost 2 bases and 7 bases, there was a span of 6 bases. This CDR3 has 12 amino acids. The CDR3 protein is CASSFGGGELFF. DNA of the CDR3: TGTGCCAGCAGCTTCGGAGGCGGGGAGCTGTTTTTT. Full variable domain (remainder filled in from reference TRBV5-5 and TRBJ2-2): DAGVTQSPTHLIKTRGQQVTLRCSPISGHKSVSWYQQVLGQGPQFIFQYYEKEERGRGNFPDRFSARQFPNYSSELNVNALLLGDSALYLCASSFGGGELFFGEGSRLTVL.

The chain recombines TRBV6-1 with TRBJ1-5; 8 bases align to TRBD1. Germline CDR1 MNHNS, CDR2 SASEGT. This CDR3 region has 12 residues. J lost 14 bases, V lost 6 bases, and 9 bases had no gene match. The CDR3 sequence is CASRETGAHEHF. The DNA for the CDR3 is TGTGCCAGCAGGGAGACAGGGGCCCACGAGCATTTT.

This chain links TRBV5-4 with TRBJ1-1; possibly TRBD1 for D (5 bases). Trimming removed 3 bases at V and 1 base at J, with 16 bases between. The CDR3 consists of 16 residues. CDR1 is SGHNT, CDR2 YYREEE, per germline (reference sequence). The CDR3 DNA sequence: TGTGCCAGCAGCTCGGAGGGTGGGGGGGGGAACACTGAAGCTTTCTTT. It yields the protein CASSSEGGGGNTEAFF.

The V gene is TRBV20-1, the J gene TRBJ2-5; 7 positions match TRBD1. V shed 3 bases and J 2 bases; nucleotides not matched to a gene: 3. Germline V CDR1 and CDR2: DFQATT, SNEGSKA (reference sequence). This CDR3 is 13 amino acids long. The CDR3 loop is CSARDRLQETQYF. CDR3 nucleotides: TGCAGTGCTAGGGACAGGCTACAAGAGACCCAGTACTTC.

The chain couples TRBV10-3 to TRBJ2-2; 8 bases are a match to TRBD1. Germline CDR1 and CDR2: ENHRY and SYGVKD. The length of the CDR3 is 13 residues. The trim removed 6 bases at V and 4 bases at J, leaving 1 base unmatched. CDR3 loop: CAISGQGTGELFF. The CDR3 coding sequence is TGTGCCATCAGCGGACAGGGCACCGGGGAGCTGTTTTTT.